The 14 T cell receptor beta chains in this list originate from one sample, sequenced in a study of control samples from healthy donors and cancer patients. Generated by immunoSEQ multiplex PCR, the TCRdb table keeps only in-frame clones and is missing some. Of 150,000 to 200,000 clones in the sample, roughly 88% were seen once. The sequenced material came from blood. The receptors were gathered from a man aged 18 to 29 in good health.

The rearrangement uses TRBV28 and TRBJ2-3; TRBD2 is a possible D gene (6 bases). This CDR3 region has 13 residues. Trimming left V 6 bases short and J 4 bases short, with 11 bases between. Germline V CDR1 and CDR2: MDHEN, SYDVKM. CDR3: CASREEGSDTQYF. CDR3 sequence (DNA): TGTGCCAGCAGGGAGGAGGGGTCAGATACGCAGTATTTT. Drawing the rest from reference TRBV28 and TRBJ2-3, the complete variable domain is DVKVTQSSRYLVKRTGEKVFLECVQDMDHENMFWYRQDPGLGLRLIYFSYDVKMKEKGDIPEGYSVSREKKERFSLILESASTNQTSMYLCASREEGSDTQYFGPGTRLTVL.

The chain recombines TRBV5-1 with TRBJ2-5; 9 bases are a match to TRBD2. The germline V gene encodes CDR1 SGHRS and CDR2 YFSETQ. Losses at the gene ends were 2 bases for V and 5 bases for J; bases not matched to a gene: 4. The CDR3 contains 14 residues. This CDR3 reads CASSFSGGGETQYF. Written as DNA, the CDR3 is TGCGCCAGCAGCTTTAGCGGGGGCGGGGAGACCCAGTACTTC.

This clone came up once. The rearrangement joins TRBV28 to TRBJ2-7, with D tentatively TRBD1 (5 bases). Trimming took 3 bases from V and 2 from J, leaving 11 bases between them. CDR1 is MDHEN, CDR2 SYDVKM, per germline. This CDR3 comprises 14 residues. The CDR3: CASSLYRKTYEQYF. DNA of the CDR3: TGTGCCAGCAGTTTGTACAGGAAGACCTACGAGCAGTACTTC.

This chain links TRBV28 with TRBJ2-7; 14 bases match TRBD2. CDR3 size: 16 residues. Trimming removed 4 bases from V and 2 bases from J; junction bases left unmatched: 4. Germline values: CDR1 MDHEN, CDR2 SYDVKM. The CDR3 loop is CASSSGLAGDPYEQYF. The DNA of the CDR3 is TGTGCCAGCAGTTCGGGACTAGCGGGGGATCCCTACGAGCAGTACTTC.

This clone turned up a few times. The chain links TRBV30 to TRBJ2-7; the match to TRBD1 covers 9 bases. This CDR3 has 11 amino acids. J lost 6 bases, V lost 6 bases, and 3 bases had no gene match. CDR1 is GTSNPN, CDR2 SVGIG, per germline (reference sequence). The CDR3 DNA reads as TGTGCCTGTGGGACAGGGAGCGAGCAGTACTTC. This sequence encodes CACGTGSEQYF.

This chain connects TRBV25-1 to TRBJ1-1; D uncertain. The CDR3 has 13 residues. V was trimmed by 7 bases and J by 1 base, leaving 10 bases between them. Per the germline V gene, CDR1 is MGHDK and CDR2 is SYGVNS. The CDR3 sequence is CASTLEGNTEAFF. The CDR3, as DNA: TGTGCCAGCACTCTAGAAGGGAACACTGAAGCTTTCTTT.

The rearrangement links TRBV6-1 to TRBJ1-2, with D unclear. The V end lost 1 base, the J end lost 8 bases, and 11 bases lay between the germline ends. The CDR3 contains 13 residues. Germline CDR1 reads MNHNS; CDR2 reads SASEGT. The CDR3 reads CASSEVPEVGYTF. Here the CDR3 DNA reads TGTGCCAGCAGTGAAGTTCCCGAGGTGGGCTACACCTTC.

The chain has TRBV2 and TRBJ2-5; D call uncertain. V was clipped by 8 bases and J by 5 bases, with 21 bases between them. This CDR3 is 15 amino acids long. The germline V gene has CDR1 SNHLY and CDR2 FYNNEI. The CDR3 DNA reads TGTGCCAGCGCCTTAGCCGGGTCCCAAGGGGAGACCCAGTACTTC. Translation gives CASALAGSQGETQYF.

This sequence joins TRBV4-2 and TRBJ1-6; D not certain. Trimming took off 0 bases at V and 10 bases at J, with 16 bases between the two ends. CDR1 is LGHNA and CDR2 is YNFKEQ in the germline V gene. The CDR3 is 16 residues long. This chain's CDR3 is CASSQDSAGIGSPLHF. For the CDR3, the DNA is TGTGCCAGCAGCCAAGATTCGGCAGGCATAGGCTCACCCCTCCACTTT.

This clone was found once. This chain connects TRBV30 to TRBJ2-5, with D possibly matching TRBD1 (6 bases). Germline V gene data show CDR1 as GTSNPN and CDR2 as SVGIG (reference sequence). V lost 0 bases and J 10 bases, leaving 21 bases between the germline ends. The CDR3 is 15 residues long. The CDR3: CAWSVLDRTRGRQYF. DNA of the CDR3: TGTGCCTGGAGTGTCCTAGACAGGACCAGGGGTCGCCAGTACTTC.

The V and J genes are TRBV6-4 and TRBJ2-1, with D possibly TRBD2 on 5 matching bases. The germline V and J ends were trimmed by 3 bases and 2 bases, with 11 bases remaining between them. The CDR3 sequence is 15 residues long. The germline V gene has CDR1 MRHNA and CDR2 SNTAGT. The CDR3 DNA reads TGTGCCAGCAGTGAAGGAAGCGGAACCTACAATGAGCAGTTCTTC. It translates to CASSEGSGTYNEQFF.

The chain employs TRBV4-3 and TRBJ1-2, with TRBD1 as a possible D gene (5 bases). Trimming shortened V by 1 base and J by 2 bases, and 8 bases separated the two germline ends. CDR3 length: 14 residues. Germline lookup yields CDR1 LGHNA and CDR2 YSLEER. CDR3 loop: CASSQGRQNYGYTF. The CDR3 coding sequence is TGCGCCAGCAGCCAAGGCCGACAGAACTATGGCTACACCTTC.

The V and J genes are TRBV12-3 or TRBV12-4 and TRBJ2-7; D gene ambiguous. This CDR3 spans 11 amino acids. Between the trimmed V and J ends, which lost 1 base and 5 bases, there was a span of 3 bases. CDR3 in DNA: TGTGCCAGCAGTTTAGGCCACGAGCAGTACTTC. Residues: CASSLGHEQYF.

The V and J genes are TRBV6-5 and TRBJ1-6, with D possibly TRBD1 on 5 matching bases. Germline lookup yields CDR1 MNHEY and CDR2 SVGAGI. CDR3 length: 13 amino acids. V was pared by 4 bases and J by 8 bases, with 9 bases between. The CDR3 bases are TGTGCCAGCAGTTCAGGGAATGATTCACCCCTCCACTTT. Its translation is CASSSGNDSPLHF.